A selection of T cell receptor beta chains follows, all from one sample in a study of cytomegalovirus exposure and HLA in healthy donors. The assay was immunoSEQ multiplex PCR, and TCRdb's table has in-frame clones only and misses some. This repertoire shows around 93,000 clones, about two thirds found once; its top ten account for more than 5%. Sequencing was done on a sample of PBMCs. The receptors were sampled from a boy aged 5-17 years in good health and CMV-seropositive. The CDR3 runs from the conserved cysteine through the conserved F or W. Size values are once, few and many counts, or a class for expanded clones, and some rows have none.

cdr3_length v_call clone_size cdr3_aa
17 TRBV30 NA CAWSPEFWGRRDTEAFF
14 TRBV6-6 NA CASNAGTGKDTQYF
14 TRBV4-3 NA CASRQGLGSYEQYF
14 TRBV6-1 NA CATVAGGPTDTQYF
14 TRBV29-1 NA CSATGDGSNQPQHF
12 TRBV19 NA CASSVNLNGYTF
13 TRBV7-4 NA CASSFSGAGTQYF
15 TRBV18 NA CASSPTTGNNSPLHF
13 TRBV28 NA CASTGQGVYEQYF
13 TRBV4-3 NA CASSQELAYGYTF
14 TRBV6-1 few CASSAGPYNSPLHF
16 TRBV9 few CASSPRDRGYHTEAFF
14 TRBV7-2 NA CASSLKTGGTEAFF
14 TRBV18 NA CASSPQGGNTEAFF
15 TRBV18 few CASSLLEGSGEKLFF
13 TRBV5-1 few CASSLDRFYGYTF
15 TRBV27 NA CASKVRTVGETEAFF
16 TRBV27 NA CASSLSSWTANTEAFF
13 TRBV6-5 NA CASTQARNYGYTF
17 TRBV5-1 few CASSPQTSGIPADTQYF
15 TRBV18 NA CASSYPERDAYEQYF
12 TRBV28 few CASSSGPYEQYF
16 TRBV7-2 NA CASSLVARRSGNTIYF
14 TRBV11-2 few CASSSPRQGYEQYF
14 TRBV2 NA CASSAYGAGDTQYF
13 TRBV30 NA CAYNPADNSPLHF
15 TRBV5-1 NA CASSLQGAIGSPLHF
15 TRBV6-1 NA CATDKTGPTQETQYF